One sample yielded the 5 T cell receptor beta chains listed below, sequenced in a study of cytomegalovirus exposure and HLA in healthy donors. The PCR contained 60 Vbeta and 13 Jbeta primers. Clones were sequenced by immunoSEQ multiplex PCR, and TCRdb holds only the in-frame ones, with some missing. The table records under 150,000 clones, around three quarters of them present only once. The source material was PBMCs. The receptors were sampled from a man younger than 30 in good health and CMV-seronegative.

This chain links TRBV4-1 with TRBJ1-4, with 7 bases fitting TRBD1. Germline assignment: CDR1 MGHRA and CDR2 YSYEKL. This CDR3 spans 18 amino acids. The ends lost 2 bases at V and 5 bases at J; junction bases unmatched: 14. The CDR3, as DNA: TGCGCCAGCAGCCAAAGTCCTCGATCGGGACAGCCGAATGAAAAACTGTTTTTT. Translation: CASSQSPRSGQPNEKLFF.

The table lists this clone with a few counts. The chain has TRBV6-5 and TRBJ1-1, with TRBD1 as a possible D gene (5 bases). CDR3 length equals 14 residues. Germline assignment: CDR1 MNHEY and CDR2 SVGAGI. With 7 bases removed from V and 0 bases from J, the gap between germline ends came to 12 bases. The CDR3 loop reads CASTQGLVNTEAFF. The CDR3, as DNA: TGTGCCAGCACCCAGGGACTGGTGAACACTGAAGCTTTCTTT.

The chain recombines TRBV6-5 with TRBJ2-1; 9 nucleotides agree with TRBD1. V dropped 4 bases and J dropped 7; count of bases not matched to a gene: 2. The germline gives CDR1 MNHEY, CDR2 SVGAGI. There are 13 residues in the CDR3. Here the CDR3 DNA reads TGTGCCAGCAGTTCAGGACAGGGGAATGAGCAGTTCTTC. Its translation: CASSSGQGNEQFF.

The V call is TRBV5-4, the J call TRBJ1-5; tentatively, D is TRBD1 (6 bases). The length of the CDR3 is 15 residues. Trimming took 2 bases from V and 5 from J, leaving 14 bases between them. The germline gives CDR1 SGHNT, CDR2 YYREEE (reference sequence). CDR3 protein: CASSLGRGRDQPQHF. The CDR3 DNA follows: TGTGCCAGCAGCTTAGGCAGGGGTCGGGATCAGCCCCAGCATTTT.

Notes on this clone: The DNA is left out, because the CDR3 cannot be placed on it with certainty; the CDR3 is given as TCRdb lists it. The chain employs TRBV7-2 and TRBJ1-5; TRBD1 is taken as the D call from the table, unchecked against the DNA. Germline V CDR1 and CDR2: SGHTA, FQGNSA. The CDR3 extends over 13 residues, inclusive of both ends. Here the CDR3 reads CASSLVGQGIRHF.